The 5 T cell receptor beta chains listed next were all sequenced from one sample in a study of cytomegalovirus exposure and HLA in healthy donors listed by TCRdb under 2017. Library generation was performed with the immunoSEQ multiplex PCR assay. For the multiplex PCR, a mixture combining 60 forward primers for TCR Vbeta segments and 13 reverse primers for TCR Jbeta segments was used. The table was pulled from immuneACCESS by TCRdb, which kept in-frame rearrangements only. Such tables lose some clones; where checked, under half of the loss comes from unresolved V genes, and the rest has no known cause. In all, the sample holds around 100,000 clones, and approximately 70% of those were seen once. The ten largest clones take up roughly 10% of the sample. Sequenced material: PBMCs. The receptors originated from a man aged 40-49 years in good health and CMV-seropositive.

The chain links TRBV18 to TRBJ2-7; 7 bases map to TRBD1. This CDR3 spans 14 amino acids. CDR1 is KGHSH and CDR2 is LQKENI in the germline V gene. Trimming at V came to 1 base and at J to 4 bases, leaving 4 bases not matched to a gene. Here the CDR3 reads CASSPLQGKYEQYF. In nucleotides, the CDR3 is TGTGCCAGCTCACCACTACAGGGGAAGTACGAGCAGTACTTC.

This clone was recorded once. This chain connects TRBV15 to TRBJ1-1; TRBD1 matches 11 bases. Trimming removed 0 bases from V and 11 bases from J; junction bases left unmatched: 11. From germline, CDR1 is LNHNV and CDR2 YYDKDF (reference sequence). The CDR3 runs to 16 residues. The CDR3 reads CATSREMDRGRLKAFF. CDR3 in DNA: TGTGCCACCAGCAGAGAAATGGACAGGGGGCGGTTAAAGGCTTTCTTT.

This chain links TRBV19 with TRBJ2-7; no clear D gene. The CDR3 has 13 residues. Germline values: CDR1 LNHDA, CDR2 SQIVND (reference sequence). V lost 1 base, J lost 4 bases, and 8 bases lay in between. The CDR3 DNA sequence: TGTGCCAGTAGTATAGCCCTGTTATACGAGCAGTACTTC. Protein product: CASSIALLYEQYF.

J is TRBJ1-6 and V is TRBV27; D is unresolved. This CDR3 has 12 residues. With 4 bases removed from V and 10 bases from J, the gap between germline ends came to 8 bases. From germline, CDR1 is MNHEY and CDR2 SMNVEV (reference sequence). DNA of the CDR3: TGTGCCAGCAGTTCGGTGAACTCACCCCTCCACTTT. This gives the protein CASSSVNSPLHF.

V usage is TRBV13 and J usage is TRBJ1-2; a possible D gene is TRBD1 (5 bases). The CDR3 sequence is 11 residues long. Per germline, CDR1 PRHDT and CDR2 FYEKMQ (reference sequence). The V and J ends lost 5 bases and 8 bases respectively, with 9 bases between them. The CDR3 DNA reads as TGTGCCAGCAGCGTACGGGGGGGCTACACCTTC. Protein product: CASSVRGGYTF.